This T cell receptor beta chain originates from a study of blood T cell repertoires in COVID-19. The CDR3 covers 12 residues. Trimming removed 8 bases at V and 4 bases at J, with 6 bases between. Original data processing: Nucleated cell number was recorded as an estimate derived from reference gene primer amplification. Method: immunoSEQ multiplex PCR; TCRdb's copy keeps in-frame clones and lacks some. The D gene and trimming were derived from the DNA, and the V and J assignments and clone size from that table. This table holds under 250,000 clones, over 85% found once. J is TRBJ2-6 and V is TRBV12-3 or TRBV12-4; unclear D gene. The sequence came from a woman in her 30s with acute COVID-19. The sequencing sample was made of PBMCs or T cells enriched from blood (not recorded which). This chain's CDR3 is CASGLGANVLTF. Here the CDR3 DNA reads TGTGCCAGCGGCCTCGGGGCCAACGTCCTGACTTTC.